This T cell receptor (beta chain) was recovered during a study of blood T cell repertoires in COVID-19. Study-wide context: The United States, Italy and Spain provided the acute and convalescent COVID-19 samples.

The germline V gene has CDR1 MGHRA and CDR2 YSYEKL. The CDR3 spans 15 residues. The V gene end was trimmed by 4 bases and the J gene end by 1 base; junction bases not matched to a gene: 3. This table comes from immunoSEQ multiplex PCR, and its TCRdb copy is limited to in-frame clones, with some not included. Among about 160,000 clones listed, roughly 87% were seen once. Specimen: peripheral blood. The chain combines TRBV4-1 with TRBJ2-3; 9 bases line up with TRBD1. The clonotype originates from an older woman with active or convalescent COVID-19. CDR3 in DNA: TGCGCCAGCAGCCGAACAGGGGGCGGCACAGATACGCAGTATTTT. It specifies CASSRTGGGTDTQYF.